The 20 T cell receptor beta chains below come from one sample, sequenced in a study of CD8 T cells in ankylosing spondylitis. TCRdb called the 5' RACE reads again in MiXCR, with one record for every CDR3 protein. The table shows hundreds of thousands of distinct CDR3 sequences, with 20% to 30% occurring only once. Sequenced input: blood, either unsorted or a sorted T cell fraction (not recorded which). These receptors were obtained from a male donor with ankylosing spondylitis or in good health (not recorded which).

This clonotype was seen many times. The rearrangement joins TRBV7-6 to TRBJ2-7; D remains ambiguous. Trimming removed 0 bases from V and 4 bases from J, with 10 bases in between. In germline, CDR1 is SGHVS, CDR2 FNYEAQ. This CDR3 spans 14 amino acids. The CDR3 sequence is CASSLALTQYEQYF. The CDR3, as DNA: TGTGCCAGCAGCTTAGCTCTGACTCAGTACGAGCAGTACTTC.

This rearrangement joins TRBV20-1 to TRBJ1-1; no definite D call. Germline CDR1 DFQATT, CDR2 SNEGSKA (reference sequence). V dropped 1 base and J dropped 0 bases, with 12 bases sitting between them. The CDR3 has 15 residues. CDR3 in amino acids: CSARGYNFMNTEAFF. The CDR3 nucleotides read TGCAGTGCTAGAGGTTACAATTTCATGAACACTGAAGCTTTCTTT.

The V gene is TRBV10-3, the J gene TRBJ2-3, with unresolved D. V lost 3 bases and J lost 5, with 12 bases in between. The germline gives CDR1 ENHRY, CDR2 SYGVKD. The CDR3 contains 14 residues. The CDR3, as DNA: TGTGCCATCAGTGAATTAGCCGATGTAGATACGCAGTATTTT. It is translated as CAISELADVDTQYF.

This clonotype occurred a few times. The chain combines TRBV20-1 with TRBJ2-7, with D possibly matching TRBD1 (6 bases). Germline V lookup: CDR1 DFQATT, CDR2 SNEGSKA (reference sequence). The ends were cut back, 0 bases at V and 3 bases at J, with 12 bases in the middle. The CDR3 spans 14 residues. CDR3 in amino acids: CSARDDRLRYEQYF. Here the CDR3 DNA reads TGCAGTGCTAGAGACGACAGGCTGCGCTACGAGCAGTACTTC.

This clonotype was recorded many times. CDR3 in DNA: TGTGCCAGCTCACCAAACCAGGGGGCCGGATCACCCCTCCACTTT. It specifies CASSPNQGAGSPLHF. The V and J genes are TRBV18 and TRBJ1-6; 8 bases fit TRBD1. Germline V gene lookup returns CDR1 KGHSH and CDR2 LQKENI. The J segment lost 10 bases and the V segment lost 2 bases, leaving 7 bases of the junction unmatched. CDR3 length equals 15 residues. Looking up the rest from reference TRBV18 and TRBJ1-6 gives the full variable domain: NAGVMQNPRHLVRRRGQEARLRCSPMKGHSHVYWYRQLPEEGLKFMVYLQKENIIDESGMPKERFSAEFPKEGPSILRIQQVVRGDSAAYFCASSPNQGAGSPLHFGNGTRLTVT.

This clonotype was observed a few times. DNA of the CDR3: TGTGCCAGCAGTTACTCGATACTTTACAATGAGCAGTTCTTC. Translating gives CASSYSILYNEQFF. The rearrangement links TRBV6-2 or TRBV6-3 to TRBJ2-1, with D unresolved. V lost 0 bases and J 4 bases, leaving 7 bases between the germline ends. Germline CDR1 is MNHEY and CDR2 is SVGEGT. The CDR3 is made up of 14 amino acids.

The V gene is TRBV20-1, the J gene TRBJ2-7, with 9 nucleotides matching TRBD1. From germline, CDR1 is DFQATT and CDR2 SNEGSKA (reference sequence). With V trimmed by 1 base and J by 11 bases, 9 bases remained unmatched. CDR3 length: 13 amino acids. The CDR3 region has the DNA TGCAGTGCTAGAGTACAGGGGGCACAGCAGGAGTACTTC. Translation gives CSARVQGAQQEYF.

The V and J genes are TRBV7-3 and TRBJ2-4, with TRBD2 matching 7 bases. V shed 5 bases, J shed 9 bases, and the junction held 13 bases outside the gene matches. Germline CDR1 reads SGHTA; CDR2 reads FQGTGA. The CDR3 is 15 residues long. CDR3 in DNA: TGTGCCAGCAGCGCTAGCGGAAGAGGTGAAGGCATTCAGTACTTC. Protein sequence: CASSASGRGEGIQYF.

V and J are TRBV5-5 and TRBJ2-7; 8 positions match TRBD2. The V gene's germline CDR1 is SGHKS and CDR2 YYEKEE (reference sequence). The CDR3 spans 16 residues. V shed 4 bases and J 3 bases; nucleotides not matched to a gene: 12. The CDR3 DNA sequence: TGTGCCAGCAGCAGACAGTCAGCGGGAGAGAGCTACGAGCAGTACTTC. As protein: CASSRQSAGESYEQYF.

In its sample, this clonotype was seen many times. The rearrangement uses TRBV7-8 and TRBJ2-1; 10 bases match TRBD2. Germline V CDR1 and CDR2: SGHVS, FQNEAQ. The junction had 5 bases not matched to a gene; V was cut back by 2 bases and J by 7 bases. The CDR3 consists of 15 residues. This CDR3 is CASSLKREGRNEQFF. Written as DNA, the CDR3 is TGTGCCAGCAGCTTAAAGCGGGAGGGCCGAAATGAGCAGTTCTTC.

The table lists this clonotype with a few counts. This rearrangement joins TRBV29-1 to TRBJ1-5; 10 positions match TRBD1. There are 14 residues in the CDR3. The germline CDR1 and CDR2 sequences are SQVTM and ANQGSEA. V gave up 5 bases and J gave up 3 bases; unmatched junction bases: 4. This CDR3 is CSVTGQGTNQPQHF. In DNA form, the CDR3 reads TGCAGCGTTACGGGACAGGGGACCAATCAGCCCCAGCATTTT.

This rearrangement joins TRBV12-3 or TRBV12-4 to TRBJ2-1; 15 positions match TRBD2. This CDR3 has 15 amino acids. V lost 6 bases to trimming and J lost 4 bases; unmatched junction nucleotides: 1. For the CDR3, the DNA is TGTGCCAGCAGGGGACTAGCGGGAGGATACAATGAGCAGTTCTTC. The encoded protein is CASRGLAGGYNEQFF.

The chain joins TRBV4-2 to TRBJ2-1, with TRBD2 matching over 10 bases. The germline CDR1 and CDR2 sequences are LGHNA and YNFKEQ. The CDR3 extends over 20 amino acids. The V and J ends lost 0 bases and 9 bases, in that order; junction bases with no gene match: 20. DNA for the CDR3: TGTGCCAGCAGCCAAGATAGTTGGCTAGCGGGAGTAAACGGCGGGGGTGAGCAGTTCTTC. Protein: CASSQDSWLAGVNGGGEQFF.

DNA for the CDR3: TGCAGCGTTGCCGCTGATCGTACTAGCGGGAGGGGGGGTGAGCAGTTCTTC. Its translation: CSVAADRTSGRGGEQFF. The V and J genes are TRBV29-1 and TRBJ2-1, with 13 nucleotides matching TRBD2. The CDR3 runs 17 residues. CDR1 and CDR2 from the germline V gene are SQVTM and ANQGSEA. V was pared by 4 bases and J by 9 bases, with 15 bases of the junction left unmatched.

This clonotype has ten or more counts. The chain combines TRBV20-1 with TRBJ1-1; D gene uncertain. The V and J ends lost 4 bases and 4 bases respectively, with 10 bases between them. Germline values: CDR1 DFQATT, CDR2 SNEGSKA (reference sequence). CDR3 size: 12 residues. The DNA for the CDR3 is TGCAGTGCTAAACGCGTGAGCACTGAAGCTTTCTTT. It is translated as CSAKRVSTEAFF.

CDR3 nucleotide sequence: TGCAGTGCTAGAGTGGAAGGTCGTAACGAGCAGTACTTC. This sequence encodes CSARVEGRNEQYF. The rearrangement uses TRBV20-1 and TRBJ2-7; no definite D call. CDR1 is DFQATT, CDR2 SNEGSKA, per germline (reference sequence). The CDR3 contains 13 residues. V was clipped by 1 base and J by 5 bases, with 12 bases between them.

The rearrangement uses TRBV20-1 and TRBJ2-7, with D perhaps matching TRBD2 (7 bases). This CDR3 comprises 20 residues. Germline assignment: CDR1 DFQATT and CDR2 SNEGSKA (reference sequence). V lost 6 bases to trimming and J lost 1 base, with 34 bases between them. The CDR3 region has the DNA TGCAGTGCGTTGGGACATAAATGGGCGGGAGATACCTACGGGTCCTACGAGCAGTACTTC. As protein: CSALGHKWAGDTYGSYEQYF.

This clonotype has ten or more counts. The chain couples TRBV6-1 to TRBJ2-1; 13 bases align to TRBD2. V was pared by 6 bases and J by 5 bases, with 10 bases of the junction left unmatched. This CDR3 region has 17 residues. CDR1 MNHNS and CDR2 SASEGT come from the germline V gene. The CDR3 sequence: CASRTTSGRVLHNEQFF. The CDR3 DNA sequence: TGTGCCAGCAGAACTACTAGCGGGAGGGTACTTCACAATGAGCAGTTCTTC.

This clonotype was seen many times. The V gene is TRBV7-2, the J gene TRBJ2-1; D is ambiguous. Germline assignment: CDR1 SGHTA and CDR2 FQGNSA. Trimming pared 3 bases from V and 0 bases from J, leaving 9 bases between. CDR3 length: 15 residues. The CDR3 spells CASSFVGDSYNEQFF. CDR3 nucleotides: TGTGCCAGCAGCTTTGTCGGAGACTCCTACAATGAGCAGTTCTTC.

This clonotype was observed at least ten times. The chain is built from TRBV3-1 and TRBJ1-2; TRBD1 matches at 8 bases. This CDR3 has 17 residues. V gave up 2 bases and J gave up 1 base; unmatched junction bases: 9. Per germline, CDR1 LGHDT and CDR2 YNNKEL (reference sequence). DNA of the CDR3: TGTGCCAGCAGCCAACTACCCGGACAGGGAAGTAACTATGGCTACACCTTC. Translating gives CASSQLPGQGSNYGYTF.